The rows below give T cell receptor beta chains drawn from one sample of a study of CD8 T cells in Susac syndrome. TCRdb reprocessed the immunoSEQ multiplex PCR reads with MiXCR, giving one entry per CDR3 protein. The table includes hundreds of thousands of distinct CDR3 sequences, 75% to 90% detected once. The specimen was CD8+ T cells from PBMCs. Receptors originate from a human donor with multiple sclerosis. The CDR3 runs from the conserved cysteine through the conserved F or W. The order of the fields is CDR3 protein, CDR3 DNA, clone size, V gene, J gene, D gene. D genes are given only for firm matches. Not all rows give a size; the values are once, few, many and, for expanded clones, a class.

cdr3_aa: CASIGRVMNTEAFF; cdr3_nt: TGTGCCAGCATAGGCAGAGTCATGAACACTGAAGCTTTCTTT; clone_size: medium-sized; v_call: TRBV2; j_call: TRBJ1-1; d_call: -
cdr3_aa: CSARDSGFQETQYF; cdr3_nt: TGCAGTGCTAGAGATTCAGGATTCCAAGAGACCCAGTACTTC; clone_size: -; v_call: TRBV20-1; j_call: TRBJ2-5; d_call: -
cdr3_aa: CASSQGFFQPQHF; cdr3_nt: TGTGCCAGCAGCCAGGGGTTTTTCCAGCCCCAGCATTTT; clone_size: -; v_call: TRBV14; j_call: TRBJ1-5; d_call: -
cdr3_aa: CASSHRTGIGTDTQYF; cdr3_nt: TGTGCCAGCAGCCACCGGACAGGGATAGGCACAGATACGCAGTATTTT; clone_size: -; v_call: TRBV9; j_call: TRBJ2-3; d_call: TRBD1
cdr3_aa: CASSLAKGGPEDTQYF; cdr3_nt: TGTGCCAGCAGCTTAGCGAAGGGAGGGCCCGAAGATACGCAGTATTTT; clone_size: -; v_call: TRBV7-9; j_call: TRBJ2-3; d_call: TRBD2
cdr3_aa: CSRYQGYEQYF; cdr3_nt: TGCAGTCGCTACCAGGGGTACGAGCAGTACTTC; clone_size: once; v_call: TRBV20-1; j_call: TRBJ2-7; d_call: -
cdr3_aa: CSARGLGFGTAGNTEAFF; cdr3_nt: TGCAGTGCTAGAGGATTGGGTTTCGGAACAGCAGGGAACACTGAAGCTTTCTTT; clone_size: -; v_call: TRBV20-1; j_call: TRBJ1-1; d_call: -
cdr3_aa: CSVLRGNEQFF; cdr3_nt: TGCAGCGTTCTCCGAGGGAATGAGCAGTTCTTC; clone_size: -; v_call: TRBV29-1; j_call: TRBJ2-1; d_call: -
cdr3_aa: CASSSQWTGGHEQYF; cdr3_nt: TGTGCCAGCAGTTCCCAATGGACAGGGGGGCACGAGCAGTACTTC; clone_size: -; v_call: TRBV28; j_call: TRBJ2-7; d_call: TRBD1
cdr3_aa: CASSQYRGMAYEQYF; cdr3_nt: TGCGCCAGCAGCCAGTACAGGGGGATGGCCTACGAGCAGTACTTC; clone_size: -; v_call: TRBV4-3; j_call: TRBJ2-7; d_call: TRBD1
cdr3_aa: CASSLVAVEETQYF; cdr3_nt: TGTGCCAGCAGCTTAGTGGCCGTGGAGGAGACCCAGTACTTC; clone_size: -; v_call: TRBV7-9; j_call: TRBJ2-5; d_call: -
cdr3_aa: CSVVLRLANNEQFF; cdr3_nt: TGCAGCGTTGTGTTGCGACTAGCAAACAATGAGCAGTTCTTC; clone_size: -; v_call: TRBV29-1; j_call: TRBJ2-1; d_call: TRBD2
cdr3_aa: CASSPTLTATREQFF; cdr3_nt: TGTGCCAGTAGTCCCACCTTGACGGCTACAAGGGAGCAGTTCTTC; clone_size: -; v_call: TRBV19; j_call: TRBJ2-1; d_call: -
cdr3_aa: CASILAGLSNEQFF; cdr3_nt: TGTGCCAGCATACTAGCGGGTTTAAGTAATGAGCAGTTCTTC; clone_size: -; v_call: TRBV28; j_call: TRBJ2-1; d_call: TRBD2
cdr3_aa: CASSPDKPYEQYF; cdr3_nt: TGTGCCAGCAGCCCAGACAAACCCTACGAGCAGTACTTC; clone_size: few; v_call: TRBV5-6; j_call: TRBJ2-7; d_call: -
cdr3_aa: CASTIMSTDTEAFF; cdr3_nt: TGTGCCAGTACCATCATGTCGACGGACACTGAAGCTTTCTTT; clone_size: -; v_call: TRBV19; j_call: TRBJ1-1; d_call: -
cdr3_aa: CASSYTMRDRAYRSSYNEQFF; cdr3_nt: TGTGCCAGCAGTTACACCATGCGGGACAGAGCATATAGGAGCTCCTACAATGAGCAGTTCTTC; clone_size: -; v_call: TRBV6-2/TRBV6-3; j_call: TRBJ2-1; d_call: -
cdr3_aa: CASSEEGIGELFF; cdr3_nt: TGTGCCAGCAGCGAGGAGGGTATCGGGGAGCTGTTTTTT; clone_size: -; v_call: TRBV9; j_call: TRBJ2-2; d_call: -
cdr3_aa: CSARETLSPYGYTF; cdr3_nt: TGCAGTGCTAGAGAGACCTTATCTCCCTATGGCTACACCTTC; clone_size: -; v_call: TRBV20-1; j_call: TRBJ1-2; d_call: -
cdr3_aa: CASSSLMGGVTQGTQYF; cdr3_nt: TGTGCCAGCAGTTCCCTTATGGGGGGGGTTACGCAGGGGACCCAGTACTTC; clone_size: -; v_call: TRBV28; j_call: TRBJ2-5; d_call: TRBD2